The clone carrying this T cell receptor (beta chain) was seen a handful of times. What it binds is unknown. The junction shows a germline mismatch at one end, possibly a read error. The data are from a study of T cells in localized non-small cell lung cancer. Findings of the study overall: Across samples, adjacent lung featured a median around 60 of the top 100 tumor clones.

The CDR3 runs to 18 residues. The V gene's germline CDR1 is MGHRA and CDR2 YSYEKL. Clones were read by immunoSEQ multiplex PCR, and TCRdb kept only the in-frame ones, dropping some. The table lists roughly 64,000 clones, roughly 79% of them singletons. The sequencing here drew on PBMCs, taken before any cancer treatment. This sequence was found in a man aged 35-69 years with stage II lung adenocarcinoma. J is TRBJ1-2 and V is TRBV4-1; D gene uncertain. CDR3 amino acids: CASNQPLKRTGANYGYTF. The CDR3 DNA reads as TGCGCCAGCAACCAACCACTAAAACGGACGGGAGCTAACTATGGCTACACCTTC.